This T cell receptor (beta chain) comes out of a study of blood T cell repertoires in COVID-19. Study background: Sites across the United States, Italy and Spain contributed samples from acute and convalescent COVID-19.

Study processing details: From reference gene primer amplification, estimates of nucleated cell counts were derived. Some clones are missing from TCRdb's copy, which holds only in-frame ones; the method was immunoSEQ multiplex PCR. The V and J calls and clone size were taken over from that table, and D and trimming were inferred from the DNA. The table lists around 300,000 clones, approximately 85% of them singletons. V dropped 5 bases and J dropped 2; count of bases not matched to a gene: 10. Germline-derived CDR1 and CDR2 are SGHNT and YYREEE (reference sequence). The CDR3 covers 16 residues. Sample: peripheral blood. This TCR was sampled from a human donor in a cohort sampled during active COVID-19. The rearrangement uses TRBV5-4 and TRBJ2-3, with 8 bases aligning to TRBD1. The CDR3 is CASRRTGTGNTDTQYF. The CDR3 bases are TGTGCCAGCAGACGAACCGGGACAGGAAACACAGATACGCAGTATTTT.